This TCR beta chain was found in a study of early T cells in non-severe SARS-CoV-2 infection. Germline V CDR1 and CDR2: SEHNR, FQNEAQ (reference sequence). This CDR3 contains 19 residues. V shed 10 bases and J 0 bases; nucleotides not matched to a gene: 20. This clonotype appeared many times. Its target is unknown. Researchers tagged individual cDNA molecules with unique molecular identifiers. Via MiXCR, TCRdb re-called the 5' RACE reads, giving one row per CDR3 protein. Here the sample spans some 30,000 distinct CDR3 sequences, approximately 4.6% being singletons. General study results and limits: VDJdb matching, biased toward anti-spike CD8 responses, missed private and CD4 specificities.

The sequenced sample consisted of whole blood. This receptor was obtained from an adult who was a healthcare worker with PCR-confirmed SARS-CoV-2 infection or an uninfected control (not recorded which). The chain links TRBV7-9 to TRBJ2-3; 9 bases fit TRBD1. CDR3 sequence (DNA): TGTGCCAACGACGGTACGGACAGGGGTGGTCTGGCTAGCACAGATACGCAGTATTTT. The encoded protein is CANDGTDRGGLASTDTQYF.